Listed here are 6 T cell receptor beta chains from one sample, sequenced in a study of blood T cell repertoires in COVID-19. Libraries were prepared by immunoSEQ multiplex PCR; TCRdb keeps only in-frame clonotypes and omits some of them. The sample lists some 150,000 clones; 85% to 90% were seen once. Input material: peripheral blood. These receptor sequences come from a woman aged 60-75 years with acute or convalescent COVID-19.

The gene calls are TRBV5-8 and TRBJ2-3; 8 bases match TRBD1. The germline V gene has CDR1 SGHTS and CDR2 YDEGEE. J was trimmed by 2 bases and V by 0 bases; bases with no gene match: 11. This CDR3 has 18 amino acids. The CDR3 bases are TGTGCCAGCAGCTTGGCCACAATCCTGGGACAGGCCACAGATACGCAGTATTTT. This gives the protein CASSLATILGQATDTQYF.

The rearrangement links TRBV18 to TRBJ1-6; D possibly corresponds to TRBD1 (6 bases). V shed 4 bases and J shed 5 bases, with 12 bases lying between them. In germline, CDR1 is KGHSH, CDR2 LQKENI. The CDR3 spans 15 residues. Written as DNA, the CDR3 is TGTGCCAGCTCACAAACAGGGCTACATAATTCACCCCTCCACTTT. It encodes CASSQTGLHNSPLHF.

Only a few counts were recorded for this clone. The chain combines TRBV30 with TRBJ1-3; the D is unclear. Germline V lookup: CDR1 GTSNPN, CDR2 SVGIG (reference sequence). Trimming pared 0 bases from V and 1 base from J, leaving 13 bases between. This CDR3 has 16 residues. The CDR3 loop is CAWSVPPRGSGNTIYF. The CDR3 DNA reads as TGTGCCTGGAGTGTTCCCCCCCGCGGTTCTGGAAACACCATATATTTT.

This chain connects TRBV7-2 to TRBJ2-3; a possible D gene is TRBD1 (5 bases). The CDR3 spans 14 residues. Germline values: CDR1 SGHTA, CDR2 FQGNSA. The germline V and J ends were trimmed by 2 bases and 0 bases, with 6 bases remaining between them. The CDR3 loop reads CASSLWTSTDTQYF. The CDR3, as DNA: TGTGCCAGCAGCTTATGGACAAGCACAGATACGCAGTATTTT.

The rearrangement links TRBV10-3 to TRBJ2-7, with TRBD1 matching 8 bases. Trimming removed 10 bases from V and 4 bases from J; junction bases left unmatched: 15. This CDR3 comprises 15 residues. CDR1 and CDR2 from the germline V gene are ENHRY and SYGVKD. The CDR3 nucleotides read TGTGCCACCACAGACGCCGGACAGGGTGGTTACGAGCAGTACTTC. This sequence encodes CATTDAGQGGYEQYF.

The chain has TRBV7-3 and TRBJ2-3, with TRBD1 as a possible D gene (6 bases). The CDR3 has 16 amino acids. V dropped 6 bases and J dropped 1 base, with 17 bases sitting between them. Germline assignment: CDR1 SGHTA and CDR2 FQGTGA. CDR3 DNA: TGTGCCAGCAGTTCAGCCGGTCCAGGGGGCACAGATACGCAGTATTTT. This codes for CASSSAGPGGTDTQYF.